The rows below give T cell receptor beta chains drawn from one sample of a study of T cell responses to AZD1222 COVID-19 vaccine. The repertoire was sequenced with immunoSEQ multiplex PCR; TCRdb's copy has only in-frame clones and lacks some. Among about 170,000 clones, roughly 90% were seen once, and the ten largest hold 1.6%. The material sequenced was peripheral blood, taken on day 0 of AZD1222 vaccination. The receptor source for this set is an adult in good health. Both conserved end residues are part of each CDR3. Each record gives: D gene, J gene, V gene, clone size, CDR3 DNA, CDR3 protein. A D gene is named only where the DNA matches it firmly. The size entry is marked missing in some rows and otherwise reads once, few, many or a size class.

D gene: NA
J gene: TRBJ1-2
V gene: TRBV6-1
clone size: NA
CDR3 DNA: TGTGCCAGCAGTGAAAGGCACATGAACTATGGCTACACCTTC
CDR3 protein: CASSERHMNYGYTF

D gene: NA
J gene: TRBJ2-3
V gene: TRBV18
clone size: NA
CDR3 DNA: TGTGCCAGCTCACCAAGGGTAACTAGCACAGATACGCAGTATTTT
CDR3 protein: CASSPRVTSTDTQYF

D gene: NA
J gene: TRBJ1-5
V gene: TRBV2
clone size: NA
CDR3 DNA: TGTGCCAGCAGTGAGGGAGGTCAGCCCCAGCATTTT
CDR3 protein: CASSEGGQPQHF

D gene: TRBD1
J gene: TRBJ1-5
V gene: TRBV27
clone size: once
CDR3 DNA: TGTGCCAGCAGCCACGACAGGGCCCGGGGTGGGGCCCAGCATTTT
CDR3 protein: CASSHDRARGGAQHF

D gene: NA
J gene: TRBJ2-2
V gene: TRBV5-1
clone size: NA
CDR3 DNA: TGCGCCAGCAGCCCCGGGGGAGGAGGATCCACCGGGGAGCTGTTTTTT
CDR3 protein: CASSPGGGGSTGELFF

D gene: TRBD1
J gene: TRBJ2-1
V gene: TRBV5-1
clone size: NA
CDR3 DNA: TGCGCCAGCAGCCCCGGACAGGGTTTCCATGAGCAGTTCTTC
CDR3 protein: CASSPGQGFHEQFF

D gene: NA
J gene: TRBJ2-7
V gene: TRBV10-2
clone size: NA
CDR3 DNA: TGCGCCAGCAGTGAGCTGGGCCCGGTCGAGCAGTACTTC
CDR3 protein: CASSELGPVEQYF

D gene: TRBD1
J gene: TRBJ1-4
V gene: TRBV9
clone size: NA
CDR3 DNA: TGTGCCAGCAGCGGGTACAGGGGGCTGGATGAAAAACTGTTTTTT
CDR3 protein: CASSGYRGLDEKLFF

D gene: TRBD2
J gene: TRBJ2-1
V gene: TRBV20-1
clone size: NA
CDR3 DNA: TGCAGTGCTAGTGATCCCTCGGCGGGAGGCGGTGAGCAGTTCTTC
CDR3 protein: CSASDPSAGGGEQFF

D gene: TRBD1
J gene: TRBJ1-2
V gene: TRBV29-1
clone size: once
CDR3 DNA: TGCAGCGTTACCGGACAGGGAGGTTCGGTTAACTATGGCTACACCTTC
CDR3 protein: CSVTGQGGSVNYGYTF

D gene: NA
J gene: TRBJ1-2
V gene: TRBV5-6
clone size: NA
CDR3 DNA: TGTGCCAGCAGCCCCCAACCGGGGGCATATGGCTACACCTTC
CDR3 protein: CASSPQPGAYGYTF

D gene: NA
J gene: TRBJ1-4
V gene: TRBV4-2
clone size: NA
CDR3 DNA: TGTGCCAGCAGCCAAGATCGAAATGAAAAACTGTTTTTT
CDR3 protein: CASSQDRNEKLFF

D gene: TRBD1
J gene: TRBJ2-1
V gene: TRBV24-1
clone size: NA
CDR3 DNA: TGTGCCACCAGTGAAAGCCGGGACAGGGACATCTACAATGAGCAGTTCTTC
CDR3 protein: CATSESRDRDIYNEQFF

D gene: TRBD1
J gene: TRBJ1-4
V gene: TRBV11-2
clone size: NA
CDR3 DNA: TGTGCCAGCACGAAACAGGGGGCAACTAATGAAAAACTGTTTTTT
CDR3 protein: CASTKQGATNEKLFF

D gene: TRBD1
J gene: TRBJ1-2
V gene: TRBV5-6
clone size: NA
CDR3 DNA: TGTGCCAGCAGATATACAGGGGGCGCCTATGGCTACACCTTC
CDR3 protein: CASRYTGGAYGYTF

D gene: TRBD1
J gene: TRBJ1-2
V gene: TRBV18
clone size: NA
CDR3 DNA: TGTGCCAGCTCACCAGAGGGCAGGGGGTACGGCTACACCTTC
CDR3 protein: CASSPEGRGYGYTF

D gene: NA
J gene: TRBJ1-2
V gene: TRBV14
clone size: NA
CDR3 DNA: TGTGCCAGCAGTAACAGTGGGGCCGTCGGGAGCTACACCTTC
CDR3 protein: CASSNSGAVGSYTF

D gene: NA
J gene: TRBJ2-7
V gene: TRBV18
clone size: NA
CDR3 DNA: TGTGCCAGCTCACCCAGGGACCTATCCGAGCAGTACTTC
CDR3 protein: CASSPRDLSEQYF

D gene: NA
J gene: TRBJ2-1
V gene: TRBV12-3/TRBV12-4
clone size: NA
CDR3 DNA: TGTGCCAGCAGCCAAAAAGGGGGTGAGCAGTTCTTC
CDR3 protein: CASSQKGGEQFF

D gene: NA
J gene: TRBJ1-1
V gene: TRBV4-1
clone size: once
CDR3 DNA: TGCGCCAGCAGCCAGGAGGCGGTCATGAACACTGAAGCTTTCTTT
CDR3 protein: CASSQEAVMNTEAFF

D gene: NA
J gene: TRBJ2-1
V gene: TRBV19
clone size: NA
CDR3 DNA: TGTGCCAGTAGCCGGACCCGAGCTCCCTACAATGAGCAGTTCTTC
CDR3 protein: CASSRTRAPYNEQFF

D gene: NA
J gene: TRBJ2-5
V gene: TRBV12-3/TRBV12-4
clone size: NA
CDR3 DNA: TGTGCCAGCAGCCGGGACATGGAGACCCAGTACTTC
CDR3 protein: CASSRDMETQYF

D gene: NA
J gene: TRBJ2-5
V gene: TRBV27
clone size: NA
CDR3 DNA: TGTGCCAGCAGTCCTCGACAGAGATACCAAGAGACCCAGTACTTC
CDR3 protein: CASSPRQRYQETQYF

D gene: NA
J gene: TRBJ2-1
V gene: TRBV18
clone size: NA
CDR3 DNA: TGTGCCAGCTCACCGACCAATAGGGGGGCAAATGAGCAGTTCTTC
CDR3 protein: CASSPTNRGANEQFF

D gene: TRBD1
J gene: TRBJ2-7
V gene: TRBV6-5
clone size: NA
CDR3 DNA: TGTGCCAGCATTCCGGGACAGGATTACTACGAGCAGTACTTC
CDR3 protein: CASIPGQDYYEQYF

D gene: TRBD2
J gene: TRBJ2-1
V gene: TRBV3-1/TRBV3-2
clone size: NA
CDR3 DNA: TGTGCCAGCAGCCGAACCAGGACTAGCGGGAGGGCCACTGAGCAGTTCTTC
CDR3 protein: CASSRTRTSGRATEQFF

D gene: TRBD2
J gene: TRBJ2-5
V gene: TRBV9
clone size: NA
CDR3 DNA: TGTGCCAGCAGCGTAGGACTAGCCTTAGGGGAGACCCAGTACTTC
CDR3 protein: CASSVGLALGETQYF

D gene: NA
J gene: TRBJ1-6
V gene: TRBV19
clone size: NA
CDR3 DNA: TGTGCCAGTAGTATAGAAGGTCACCGGAGTTCACCCCTCCACTTT
CDR3 protein: CASSIEGHRSSPLHF

D gene: TRBD1
J gene: TRBJ2-7
V gene: TRBV7-2
clone size: NA
CDR3 DNA: TGTGCCAGCAGCTTAGATGTGACAGGGAATACCTACGAGCAGTACTTC
CDR3 protein: CASSLDVTGNTYEQYF

D gene: TRBD1
J gene: TRBJ1-1
V gene: TRBV4-1
clone size: NA
CDR3 DNA: TGCGCCAGCAGCCAATTCGACAGGGGGCTATACACTGAAGCTTTCTTT
CDR3 protein: CASSQFDRGLYTEAFF

D gene: NA
J gene: TRBJ2-2
V gene: TRBV5-1
clone size: NA
CDR3 DNA: TGCGCCAGCAGCCTTAATAGCGAGCCCGGGGAGCTGTTTTTT
CDR3 protein: CASSLNSEPGELFF

D gene: TRBD1
J gene: TRBJ2-7
V gene: TRBV7-9
clone size: NA
CDR3 DNA: TGTGCCAGCAGCCCAAGGGACAGATCCTACGAGCAGTACTTC
CDR3 protein: CASSPRDRSYEQYF

D gene: TRBD1
J gene: TRBJ2-7
V gene: TRBV6-5
clone size: NA
CDR3 DNA: TGTGCCAGCAGCCGGCGACAGGGGCCGGCCTACGAGCAGTACTTC
CDR3 protein: CASSRRQGPAYEQYF

D gene: TRBD1
J gene: TRBJ1-1
V gene: TRBV2
clone size: NA
CDR3 DNA: TGTGCCAGCCTGGACAGGGCCACTGAAGCTTTCTTT
CDR3 protein: CASLDRATEAFF

D gene: TRBD1
J gene: TRBJ2-1
V gene: TRBV18
clone size: NA
CDR3 DNA: TGTGCCAGCTCGGATAGACAGGGGGCGGGTAATGAGCAGTTCTTC
CDR3 protein: CASSDRQGAGNEQFF

D gene: TRBD1
J gene: TRBJ1-6
V gene: TRBV2
clone size: NA
CDR3 DNA: TGTGCCAGCACGGGGACAGGGACCTATAATTCACCCCTCCACTTT
CDR3 protein: CASTGTGTYNSPLHF

D gene: TRBD1
J gene: TRBJ2-2
V gene: TRBV5-1
clone size: NA
CDR3 DNA: TGCGCCAGCGACAGGGGTGACGCGAACACCGGGGAGCTGTTTTTT
CDR3 protein: CASDRGDANTGELFF

D gene: TRBD2
J gene: TRBJ2-5
V gene: TRBV18
clone size: NA
CDR3 DNA: TGTGCCAGCTCACCACGGTGGGGGGGAGAGACCCAGTACTTC
CDR3 protein: CASSPRWGGETQYF

D gene: TRBD1
J gene: TRBJ1-4
V gene: TRBV30
clone size: NA
CDR3 DNA: TGTGCCTGGAGTTCAGGGGGAAATGAAAAACTGTTTTTT
CDR3 protein: CAWSSGGNEKLFF

D gene: TRBD1
J gene: TRBJ1-2
V gene: TRBV6-5
clone size: NA
CDR3 DNA: TGTGCCAGCAGTTACTCACAGGGGTATGGCTACACCTTC
CDR3 protein: CASSYSQGYGYTF